This TCR beta chain was profiled in a study of radiation and T cells in renal cell carcinoma. Study information: Nephrectomy followed 15 Gy stereotactic body radiation by 4 weeks.

To note about this clone: Antigen specificity is unknown.

Germline CDR1 MNHNS, CDR2 SASEGT. V lost 3 bases and J lost 1, with 9 bases in between. The length of the CDR3 is 14 residues. Assay used: immunoSEQ multiplex PCR; TCRdb lists only in-frame clones, some missing. This table holds some 50,000 clones, approximately 80% found once. Study observations and caveats: Pretreatment tumor biopsies were lacking, so baseline clonotypes are unknown.

Described time point: baseline pretreatment blood. As for treatment: 15 Gy SBRT to primary tumor, nephrectomy 4 weeks later. Radiation-treated patients gave blood at baseline, week 2 and week 4. The tumor was a clear cell renal cell carcinoma. The chain links TRBV6-1 to TRBJ1-1; unclear D gene. The TCR comes from a woman in her 70s with renal cell carcinoma. This material consisted of blood, taken from a patient whose treatment included radiotherapy and nephrectomy. CDR3 nucleotides: TGTGCCAGCAGTGACTTTTTGGGGAACACTGAAGCTTTCTTT. Translation gives CASSDFLGNTEAFF.